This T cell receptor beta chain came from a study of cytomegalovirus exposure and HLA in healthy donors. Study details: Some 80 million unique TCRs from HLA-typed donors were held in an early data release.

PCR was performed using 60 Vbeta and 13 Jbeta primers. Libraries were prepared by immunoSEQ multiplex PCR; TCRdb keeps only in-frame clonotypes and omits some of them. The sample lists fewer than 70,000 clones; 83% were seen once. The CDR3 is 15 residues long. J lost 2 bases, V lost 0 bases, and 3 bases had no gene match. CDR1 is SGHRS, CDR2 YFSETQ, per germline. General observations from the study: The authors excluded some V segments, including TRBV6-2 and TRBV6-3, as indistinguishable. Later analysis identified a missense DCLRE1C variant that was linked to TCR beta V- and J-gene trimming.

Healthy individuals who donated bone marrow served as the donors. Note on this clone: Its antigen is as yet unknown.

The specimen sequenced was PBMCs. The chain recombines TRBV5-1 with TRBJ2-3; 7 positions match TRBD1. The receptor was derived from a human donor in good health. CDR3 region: CASSLAGGYTDTQYF. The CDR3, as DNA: TGCGCCAGCAGCTTGGCAGGGGGTTACACAGATACGCAGTATTTT.